The 22 T cell receptor beta chains presented below share a single source sample, sequenced in a study of somatic mutations in cytotoxic T cells in rheumatoid arthritis. Sequencing used immunoSEQ multiplex PCR; TCRdb keeps in-frame clones, though not all of them. Found here are tens of thousands of clones, approximately 80% of them singletons; the top ten hold around 14%. Sequencing input: CD8+ T cells sorted from blood. These receptors were obtained from an adult with rheumatoid arthritis.

The chain employs TRBV6-6 and TRBJ1-6; possible D gene TRBD1, 6 bases. Trimming cost V 6 bases and J 8 bases, with 17 bases left between them. This CDR3 is 15 amino acids long. The germline V gene has CDR1 MNHNY and CDR2 SVGAGI (reference sequence). CDR3 DNA: TGTGCCAGCAGCCTCCTACAGGGTTACGATTCACCCCTCCACTTT. Its translation: CASSLLQGYDSPLHF.

The chain couples TRBV5-1 to TRBJ2-3; tentatively, D is TRBD1 or TRBD2 (5 bases each). V lost 1 base, J lost 6 bases, and 18 bases lay in between. Germline CDR1 SGHRS, CDR2 YFSETQ. This CDR3 has 16 residues. Here the CDR3 DNA reads TGCGCCAGCAGCTTGAGATTCGAGGGGTGGGATGATACGCAGTATTTT. Translated, it gives CASSLRFEGWDDTQYF.

This chain connects TRBV11-2 to TRBJ2-2; no firm D call. CDR3 length: 14 amino acids. CDR1 is SGHAT and CDR2 is FQNNGV in the germline V gene. V was clipped by 10 bases and J by 4 bases, with 16 bases between them. The CDR3 protein is CATPLEGITGELFF. In nucleotides, the CDR3 is TGTGCCACCCCCCTCGAAGGCATCACCGGGGAGCTGTTTTTT.

The chain combines TRBV29-1 with TRBJ1-2; D call uncertain. V lost 6 bases, J lost 12 bases, and 14 bases lay in between. The V gene's germline CDR1 is SQVTM and CDR2 ANQGSEA. The CDR3 is made up of 10 amino acids. The CDR3 DNA reads as TGCAGCGTGCCCCCGAACCCCCACACCTTC. Translation: CSVPPNPHTF.

The gene calls are TRBV4-1 and TRBJ2-1; no clear D. Germline-derived CDR1 and CDR2 are MGHRA and YSYEKL. With 0 bases removed from V and 0 bases from J, the gap between germline ends came to 6 bases. CDR3 size: 15 residues. The chain's CDR3 is CASSQEPSSYNEQFF. The DNA of the CDR3 is TGCGCCAGCAGCCAAGAACCAAGCTCCTACAATGAGCAGTTCTTC.

This clone occurred once. The rearrangement uses TRBV6-6 and TRBJ1-1, with TRBD1 as a possible D gene (6 bases). Germline CDR1 is MNHNY and CDR2 is SVGAGI (reference sequence). The CDR3 has 12 residues. The V and J ends lost 6 bases and 1 base respectively, with 6 bases between them. CDR3 sequence (DNA): TGTGCCAGCAGGGGACAGAACACTGAAGCTTTCTTT. Its protein product is CASRGQNTEAFF.

The chain couples TRBV6-7 to TRBJ1-5; D is unclear. TRBV6-7 counts as an open reading frame of uncertain function. Trimming removed 11 bases at V and 9 bases at J, with 20 bases between. This CDR3 has 13 residues. The CDR3: CAFPGGLSGPQHF. Written as DNA, the CDR3 is TGTGCCTTCCCGGGAGGGCTCTCAGGGCCCCAGCATTTT.

The rearrangement links TRBV9 to TRBJ2-1; 12 bases map to TRBD2. The CDR3 spans 16 residues. V gave up 3 bases and J gave up 5 bases; unmatched junction bases: 6. Germline CDR1 reads SGDLS; CDR2 reads YYNGEE. In DNA form, the CDR3 reads TGTGCCAGCAGCGGCCGACTAGCGGGGGAGAACAATGAGCAGTTCTTC. It yields the protein CASSGRLAGENNEQFF.

The chain couples TRBV7-9 to TRBJ2-5; 8 nucleotides agree with TRBD1. V gave up 5 bases and J gave up 3 bases; unmatched junction bases: 17. The CDR3 is 18 amino acids. Germline CDR1 and CDR2: SEHNR and FQNEAQ (reference sequence). CDR3 DNA sequence: TGTGCCAGCAGCCCTCCCCATCCCACAGGGGGAGAAAAAGAGACCCAGTACTTC. Amino acid sequence: CASSPPHPTGGEKETQYF.

This clone was found once. The chain couples TRBV5-6 to TRBJ1-2; tentative D call: TRBD1 (6 bases). V lost 5 bases, J lost 8 bases, and 10 bases lay in between. Germline CDR1 SGHDT, CDR2 YYEEEE. This CDR3 is built from 11 residues. The CDR3 region is CASSTGYGYTF. The CDR3 bases are TGTGCCAGCAGTACAGGGTACGGCTACACCTTC.

The chain employs TRBV21-1 and TRBJ2-5. TRBV21-1 counts as a pseudogene. This CDR3 spans 16 amino acids. The CDR3 spells CASSKALFGGCQTQYF. The CDR3, as DNA: TGTGCCAGCAGCAAAGCGCTTTTCGGGGGCTGTCAGACCCAGTACTTC.

V is TRBV27 and J is TRBJ2-2, with TRBD2 as a possible D gene (6 bases). The CDR3 runs to 16 residues. Looked up from germline, CDR1 is MNHEY and CDR2 is SMNVEV (reference sequence). V lost 5 bases, J lost 9 bases, and 22 bases lay in between. The CDR3 reads CASSKPGLPVARELFF. CDR3 in DNA: TGTGCCAGCAGTAAACCGGGACTCCCCGTGGCGCGGGAGCTGTTTTTT.

The DNA of the CDR3 is TGTGCCAGTAGTATAGATCTATGGCGGGGGGCGTTTCCCAATGAGCAGTTCTTC. Residues: CASSIDLWRGAFPNEQFF. This chain uses TRBV19 with TRBJ2-1; 8 bases are shared with TRBD2. J gave up 6 bases and V 0 bases, and 13 bases lay outside the gene matches. The CDR3 runs to 18 residues. The germline CDR1 and CDR2 sequences are LNHDA and SQIVND (reference sequence).

The CDR3 spells CASSGVAHQETQYF. The CDR3 coding sequence is TGTGCCAGCAGCGGGGTAGCGCACCAAGAGACCCAGTACTTC. V is TRBV27 and J is TRBJ2-5; D may be TRBD2 (5 bases). Trimming removed 6 bases from V and 0 bases from J, with 11 bases in between. The CDR3 runs 14 residues. Germline lookup yields CDR1 MNHEY and CDR2 SMNVEV (reference sequence).

The chain joins TRBV10-3 to TRBJ1-1; D is uncertain. The CDR3 consists of 16 residues. In germline, CDR1 is ENHRY, CDR2 SYGVKD. The V gene lost 3 bases and the J gene lost 2 bases, with 16 bases spanning the gap. The CDR3 nucleotides read TGTGCCATCAGTGACTTTACTCACGGGAGCAACACTGAAGCTTTCTTT. The encoded protein is CAISDFTHGSNTEAFF.

The chain uses TRBV7-3 and TRBJ2-2; perhaps TRBD2 as D (6 bases). The germline gives CDR1 SGHTA, CDR2 FQGTGA. This CDR3 is built from 14 residues. V shed 3 bases and J shed 1 base, with 6 bases lying between them. In nucleotides, the CDR3 is TGTGCCAGCAGCTTGGAGGGGAACACCGGGGAGCTGTTTTTT. It yields the protein CASSLEGNTGELFF.

The chain links TRBV28 to TRBJ2-2; TRBD2 matches at 8 bases. V trimming: 2 bases; J trimming: 5 bases; junction bases outside the gene matches: 13. Germline CDR1 is MDHEN and CDR2 is SYDVKM. This CDR3 is 18 amino acids long. The CDR3 DNA follows: TGTGCCAGCAGTTTAGTTGTGTGGGCGGGGGGACGGACCGGGGAGCTGTTTTTT. Translated, it gives CASSLVVWAGGRTGELFF.

V and J are TRBV14 and TRBJ2-1; D is undetermined. Looked up from germline, CDR1 is SGHDN and CDR2 is FVKESK. This CDR3 has 12 amino acids. Between the trimmed V and J ends, which lost 1 base and 10 bases, there was a span of 8 bases. The CDR3, as DNA: TGTGCCAGCAGCCAAGGGTGGTCGGAGCAGTTCTTC. It translates to CASSQGWSEQFF.

V and J are TRBV7-2 and TRBJ1-5; the D is unclear. Trimming stripped 2 bases from V and 7 bases from J, with 18 bases between. CDR3 length equals 16 residues. Germline values: CDR1 SGHTA, CDR2 FQGNSA. CDR3 amino acids: CASSLFDPWSGQPQHF. The DNA of the CDR3 is TGTGCCAGCAGCTTATTCGACCCTTGGTCGGGGCAGCCCCAGCATTTT.

This clone was recorded a few times. The V call is TRBV25-1, the J call TRBJ1-2; D possibly corresponds to TRBD1 (5 bases). The CDR3 is made up of 16 amino acids. Per the germline V gene, CDR1 is MGHDK and CDR2 is SYGVNS. V was clipped by 1 base and J by 4 bases, with 16 bases between them. The CDR3 DNA reads as TGTGCCAGCAGTGAATTTAAAAGCGGCCAGGGCTATGGCTACACCTTC. Protein: CASSEFKSGQGYGYTF.

The V gene is TRBV29-1, the J gene TRBJ2-2; TRBD2 aligns across 9 bases. Germline V gives CDR1 SQVTM, CDR2 ANQGSEA. J lost 0 bases, V lost 5 bases, and 7 bases had no gene match. The CDR3 consists of 16 residues. CDR3 sequence (DNA): TGCAGCGTTACTAGCGGGCATACTACGAACACCGGGGAGCTGTTTTTT. Amino acid sequence: CSVTSGHTTNTGELFF.

The chain links TRBV16 to TRBJ2-7; D unresolved. V dropped 1 base and J dropped 4 bases, with 5 bases sitting between them. Germline CDR1 is KGHSY and CDR2 is FQNENV. The CDR3 loop spans 12 amino acids. Here the CDR3 DNA reads TGTGCCAGCAGCCAATTGGGGTACGAGCAGTACTTC. Encoded protein: CASSQLGYEQYF.